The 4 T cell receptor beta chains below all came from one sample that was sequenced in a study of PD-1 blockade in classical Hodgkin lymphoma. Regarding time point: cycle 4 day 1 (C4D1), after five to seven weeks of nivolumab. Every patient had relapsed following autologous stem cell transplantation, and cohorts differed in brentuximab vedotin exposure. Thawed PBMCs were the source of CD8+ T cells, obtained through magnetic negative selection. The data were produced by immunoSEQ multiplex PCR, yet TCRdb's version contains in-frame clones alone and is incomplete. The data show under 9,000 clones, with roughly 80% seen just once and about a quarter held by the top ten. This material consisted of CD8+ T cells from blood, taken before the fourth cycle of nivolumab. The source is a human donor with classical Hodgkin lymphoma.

Here the CDR3 reads CASSSTLTGATEAFF. The DNA for the CDR3 is TGTGCCAGCAGTTCCACCCTGACAGGGGCCACTGAAGCTTTCTTT. The J gene is TRBJ1-1, the V gene TRBV6-5; 8 bases agree with TRBD1. Trimming removed 4 bases from V and 4 bases from J; junction bases left unmatched: 8. Germline V gene sequence: CDR1 MNHEY, CDR2 SVGAGI. The CDR3 is made up of 15 amino acids.

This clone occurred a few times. The CDR3 region has the DNA TGTGCCTGGAGTGTTTGGGGTAAGCCCCAGCATTTT. It codes for CAWSVWGKPQHF. This sequence joins TRBV30 and TRBJ1-5; no clear D. This CDR3 comprises 12 residues. Germline values: CDR1 GTSNPN, CDR2 SVGIG (reference sequence). V dropped 0 bases and J dropped 8 bases, with 8 bases sitting between them.

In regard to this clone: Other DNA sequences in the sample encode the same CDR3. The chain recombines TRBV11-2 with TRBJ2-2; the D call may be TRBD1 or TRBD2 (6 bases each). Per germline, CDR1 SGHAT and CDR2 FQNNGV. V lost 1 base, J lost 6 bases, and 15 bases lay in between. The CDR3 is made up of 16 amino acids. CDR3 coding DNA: TGTGCCAGCAGCTTAGTTCGGTCGGGGGCGCCCGGGGAGCTGTTTTTT. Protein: CASSLVRSGAPGELFF.

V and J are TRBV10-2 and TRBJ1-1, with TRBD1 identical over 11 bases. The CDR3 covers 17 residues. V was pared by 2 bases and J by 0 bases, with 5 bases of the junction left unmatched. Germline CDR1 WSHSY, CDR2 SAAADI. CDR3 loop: CASSEERTGGMNTEAFF. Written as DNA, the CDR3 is TGCGCCAGCAGTGAGGAGAGGACAGGGGGCATGAACACTGAAGCTTTCTTT.